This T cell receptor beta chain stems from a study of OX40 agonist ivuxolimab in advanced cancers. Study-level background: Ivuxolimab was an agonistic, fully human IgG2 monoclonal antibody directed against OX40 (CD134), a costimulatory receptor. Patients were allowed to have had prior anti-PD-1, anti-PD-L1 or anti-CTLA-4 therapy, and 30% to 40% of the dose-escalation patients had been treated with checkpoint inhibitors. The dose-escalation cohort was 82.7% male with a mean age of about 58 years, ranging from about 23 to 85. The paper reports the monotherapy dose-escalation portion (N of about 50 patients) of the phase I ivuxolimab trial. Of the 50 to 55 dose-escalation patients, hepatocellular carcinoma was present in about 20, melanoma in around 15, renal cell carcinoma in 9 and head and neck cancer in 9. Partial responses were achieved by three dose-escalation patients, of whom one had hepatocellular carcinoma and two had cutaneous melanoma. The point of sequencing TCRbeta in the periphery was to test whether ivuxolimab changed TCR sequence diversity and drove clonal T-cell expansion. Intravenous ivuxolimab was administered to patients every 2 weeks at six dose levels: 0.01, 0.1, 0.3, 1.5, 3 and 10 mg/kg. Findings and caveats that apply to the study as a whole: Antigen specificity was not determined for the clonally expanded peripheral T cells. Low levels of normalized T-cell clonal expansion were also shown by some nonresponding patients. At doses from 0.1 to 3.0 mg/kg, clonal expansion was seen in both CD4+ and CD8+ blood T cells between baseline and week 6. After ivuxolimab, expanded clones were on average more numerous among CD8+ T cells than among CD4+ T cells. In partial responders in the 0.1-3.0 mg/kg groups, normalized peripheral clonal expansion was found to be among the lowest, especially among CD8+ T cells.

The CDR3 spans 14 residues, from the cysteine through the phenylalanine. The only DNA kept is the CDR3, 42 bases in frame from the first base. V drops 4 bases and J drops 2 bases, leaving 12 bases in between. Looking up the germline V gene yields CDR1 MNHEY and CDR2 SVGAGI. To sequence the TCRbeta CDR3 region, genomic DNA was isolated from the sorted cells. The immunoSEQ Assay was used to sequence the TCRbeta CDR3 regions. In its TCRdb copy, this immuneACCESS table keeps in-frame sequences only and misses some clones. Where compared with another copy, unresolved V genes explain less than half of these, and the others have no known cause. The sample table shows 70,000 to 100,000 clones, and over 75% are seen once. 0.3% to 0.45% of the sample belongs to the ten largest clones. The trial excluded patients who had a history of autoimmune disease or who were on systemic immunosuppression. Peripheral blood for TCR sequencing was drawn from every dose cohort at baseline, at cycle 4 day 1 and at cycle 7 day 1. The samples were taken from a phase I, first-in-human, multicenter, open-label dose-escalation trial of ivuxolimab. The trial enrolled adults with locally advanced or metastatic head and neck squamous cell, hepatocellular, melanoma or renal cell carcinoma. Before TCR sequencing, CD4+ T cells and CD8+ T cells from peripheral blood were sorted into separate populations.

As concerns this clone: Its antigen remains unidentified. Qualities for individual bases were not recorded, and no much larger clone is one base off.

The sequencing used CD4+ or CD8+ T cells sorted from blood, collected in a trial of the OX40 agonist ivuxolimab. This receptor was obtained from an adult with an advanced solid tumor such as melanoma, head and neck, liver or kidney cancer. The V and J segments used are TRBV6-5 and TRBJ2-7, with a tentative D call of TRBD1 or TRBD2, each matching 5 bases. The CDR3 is CASSSPGRPYEQYF. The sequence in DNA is TGTGCCAGCAGTTCACCGGGACGGCCCTACGAGCAGTACTTC.